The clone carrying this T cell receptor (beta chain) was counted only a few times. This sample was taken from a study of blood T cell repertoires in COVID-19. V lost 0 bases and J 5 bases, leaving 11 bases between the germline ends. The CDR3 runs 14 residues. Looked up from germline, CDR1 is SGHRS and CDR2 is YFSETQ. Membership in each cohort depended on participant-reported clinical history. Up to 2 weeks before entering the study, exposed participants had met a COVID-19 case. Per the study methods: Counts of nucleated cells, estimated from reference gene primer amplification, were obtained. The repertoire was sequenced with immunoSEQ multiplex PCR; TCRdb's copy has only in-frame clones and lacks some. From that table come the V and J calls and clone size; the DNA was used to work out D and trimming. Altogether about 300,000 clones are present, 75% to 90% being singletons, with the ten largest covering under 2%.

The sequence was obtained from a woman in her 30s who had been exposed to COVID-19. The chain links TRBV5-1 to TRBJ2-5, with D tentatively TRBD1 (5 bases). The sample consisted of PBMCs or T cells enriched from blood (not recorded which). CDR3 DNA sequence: TGCGCCAGCAGCTTGGGACAGTTTATTGAGACCCAGTACTTC. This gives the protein CASSLGQFIETQYF. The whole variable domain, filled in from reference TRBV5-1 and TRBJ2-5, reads KAGVTQTPRYLIKTRGQQVTLSCSPISGHRSVSWYQQTPGQGLQFLFEYFSETQRNKGNFPGRFSGRQFSNSRSEMNVSTLELGDSALYLCASSLGQFIETQYFGPGTRLLVL.